This record looks at one T cell receptor beta chain sequence and its context. It lacks a known antigen. Base qualities are not at hand, and no much larger clone is one base apart. The sample originates from a study of blood T cell repertoires in COVID-19 (dated by TCRdb to the early 2020s). Notes on the research overall: Samples from collaborators originated in the United States, Italy and Spain and spanned both the acute and convalescent phases of COVID-19. The repertoires were released in a freely available public database intended as a resource for research on the immune response to SARS-CoV-2. Subjects who had been exposed to COVID-19, were actively infected with it, or had recovered from it provided the deeply sampled blood TCRbeta repertoires that made up the dataset. Sample metadata almost always included a de-identified subject ID, COVID-19 status, age in years and sex. Where available, HLA class I and class II types were taken from metadata supplied by the sample provider and were not determined by assay-based typing. The material from the prospective study consisted of cDNA or gDNA derived from T cells, B-cell-depleted T cells, or PBMCs. The samples were drawn from the first 160 participants of the ongoing ImmuneRACE study and from more than 1,000 subjects provided by 6 global collaborators. What the research found in general, with its limitations: How much clinical and demographic metadata was included differed by source and by participant, and the metadata was provided uncurated.

The immunoSEQ Assay, a bias-controlled multiplex PCR, was used to amplify TCRbeta CDR3 regions from genomic DNA. Per the authors' processing: The number of nucleated cells in each sample was estimated by amplification of reference gene primers within the assay. To quantify the absolute abundance of each unique TCRbeta CDR3 rearrangement, sequence reads were collapsed and filtered. For each sample, productive Simpson clonality was calculated as the square root of Simpson's diversity index over productive rearrangements. The table was pulled from immuneACCESS by TCRdb, which kept in-frame rearrangements only. Such tables lose some clones; where checked, under half of the loss comes from unresolved V genes, and the rest has no known cause. The V and J calls and clone size are taken from that table; D and trimming were inferred from the DNA. This sample has 310,000 or so clones in its table, and roughly 88% of those were observed once. 1.5% to 2% of the sample is taken by the ten largest.

CDR1 and CDR2 are drawn from the germline V gene: SGHNT, YENEEA. The V end loses 3 bases and the J end loses 5 bases, and a stretch of 10 bases separates them. From its cysteine to its phenylalanine, the CDR3 spans 13 amino acids. Of the read, only the CDR3 DNA is kept; its 39 bases are in frame from base 1. Whole blood was collected in K2EDTA tubes by collaborating institutions according to the institutions' own protocols. For TCRbeta analysis, collaborators shipped samples as frozen whole blood, isolated PBMCs, or DNA extracted from either of those sample types. This TCR derives from a woman aged 50 to 65 with acute or convalescent COVID-19. The rearranged chain carries TRBV11-3 and TRBJ1-1; a weak D assignment points to TRBD1 (6 bases agree). The sample was peripheral blood. The DNA is TGTGCCAGCAGCTTCAACAGGGAAACTGAAGCTTTCTTT. Its amino acids are CASSFNRETEAFF.